Listed below are T cell receptor beta chains from one sample, sequenced in a study of cytomegalovirus exposure and HLA in healthy donors. Using immunoSEQ multiplex PCR, the repertoire was profiled, and TCRdb retains in-frame clones only, with some absent. There are fewer than 100,000 clones in the sample; roughly 94% occur only once, and roughly 3.4% lies in the top ten. The specimen sequenced was PBMCs. The receptors derive from a woman aged 18-29 years in good health and CMV-seropositive. The CDR3 runs from the conserved cysteine through the conserved F or W. The order of the fields is J gene, D gene, V gene, CDR3 protein, CDR3 DNA. D genes are given only for firm matches.

>TRBJ2-7|NA|TRBV28
CASSLQGTTYEQYF
TGTGCCAGCAGTCTCCAGGGGACAACCTACGAGCAGTACTTC
>TRBJ2-2|TRBD2|TRBV15
CATSRRTSGNTGELFF
TGTGCCACCAGCAGGCGGACTAGCGGGAACACCGGGGAGCTGTTTTTT
>TRBJ2-1|NA|TRBV10-3
CAISEEGPGIYNEQFF
TGTGCCATCAGTGAAGAGGGTCCCGGGATATACAATGAGCAGTTCTTC
>TRBJ2-7|TRBD1|TRBV6-7
CASSKTGTGTYEQYF
TGTGCCAGCAGTAAAACCGGGACAGGGACCTACGAGCAGTACTTC
>TRBJ2-7|TRBD2|TRBV25-1
CASSESGVQTYEQYF
TGTGCCAGCAGTGAAAGCGGGGTTCAGACCTACGAGCAGTACTTC
>TRBJ2-5|NA|TRBV10-3
CAISAQTGSLQETQYF
TGTGCCATCAGTGCTCAGACTGGAAGTCTCCAAGAGACCCAGTACTTC
>TRBJ2-3|NA|TRBV7-2
CASSFYAEGDTQYF
TGTGCCAGCAGCTTTTACGCAGAGGGAGATACGCAGTATTTT
>TRBJ2-7|NA|TRBV30
CAWSVSRLTYEQYF
TGTGCCTGGAGTGTGTCCAGGCTAACATACGAGCAGTACTTC
>TRBJ1-3|NA|TRBV4-2
CASRRASEGNTIYF
TGTGCCTCCCGCCGAGCCAGCGAGGGAAACACCATATATTTT
>TRBJ1-5|NA|TRBV19
CASSRLWGGGQPQHF
TGTGCCAGTAGTCGTCTATGGGGGGGCGGTCAGCCCCAGCATTTT
>TRBJ2-7|TRBD2|TRBV7-9
CASSLVPKLAGGSYEQYF
TGTGCCAGCAGCTTAGTCCCAAAACTAGCGGGGGGGTCCTACGAGCAGTACTTC
>TRBJ1-1|NA|TRBV19
CASSNGYWTEAFF
TGTGCCAGTAGTAACGGTTATTGGACTGAAGCTTTCTTT
>TRBJ2-5|TRBD1|TRBV19
CASSTPGTGEETQYF
TGTGCCAGTAGTACCCCGGGGACAGGGGAAGAGACCCAGTACTTC
>TRBJ2-1|NA|TRBV20-1
CSASGRNEQFF
TGCAGTGCTAGTGGCAGAAATGAGCAGTTCTTC
>TRBJ2-1|TRBD1|TRBV6-1
CASSETWTGGFDEQFF
TGTGCCAGCAGTGAGACTTGGACAGGGGGCTTCGATGAGCAGTTCTTC
>TRBJ2-7|NA|TRBV18
CASSPQGSYEQYF
TGTGCCAGCTCACCTCAGGGGTCCTACGAGCAGTACTTC
>TRBJ1-1|NA|TRBV4-1
CASSQTGGGVGTEAFF
TGCGCCAGCAGCCAGACGGGGGGGGGAGTGGGCACTGAAGCTTTCTTT
>TRBJ2-1|NA|TRBV5-8
CASSQLAVYNEQFF
TGTGCCAGCAGCCAACTAGCCGTGTACAATGAGCAGTTCTTC
>TRBJ1-1|TRBD1|TRBV5-1
CASNAPEEGALAFF
TGCGCCAGCAACGCCCCGGAGGAGGGGGCGCTGGCTTTCTTT
>TRBJ2-1|TRBD2|TRBV7-9
CASSPRTSGGAAYNEQFF
TGTGCCAGCAGCCCTCGGACTAGCGGGGGGGCCGCCTACAATGAGCAGTTCTTC
>TRBJ2-7|NA|TRBV6-1
CASSQTLRVPYEQYF
TGTGCCAGCAGTCAGACCCTCCGGGTCCCCTACGAGCAGTACTTC
>TRBJ2-1|TRBD2|TRBV14
CASSQEALTSGGLNEQFF
TGTGCCAGCAGCCAAGAGGCTCTGACTAGCGGGGGGCTTAATGAGCAGTTCTTC
>TRBJ2-5|TRBD2|TRBV5-1
CASSAYSGSLLETQYF
TGCGCCAGCAGCGCCTATAGCGGGAGTTTGTTGGAGACCCAGTACTTC
>TRBJ2-7|NA|TRBV13
CASSPFPREQYF
TGTGCCAGCAGCCCCTTCCCTCGTGAGCAGTACTTC
>TRBJ2-1|NA|TRBV9
CASSARLVSSYNEQFF
TGTGCCAGCAGCGCTAGACTAGTGAGCTCCTACAATGAGCAGTTCTTC
>TRBJ2-7|NA|TRBV27
CASSFGPAVEQYF
TGTGCCAGCAGTTTCGGACCAGCGGTGGAGCAGTACTTC
>TRBJ1-2|TRBD1|TRBV6-1
CASSERWTGGDYGYTF
TGTGCCAGCAGTGAAAGGTGGACAGGGGGCGACTATGGCTACACCTTC
>TRBJ2-5|TRBD1|TRBV25-1
CASSGQGNQETQYF
TGTGCCAGCAGTGGACAGGGGAATCAAGAGACCCAGTACTTC
>TRBJ1-5|NA|TRBV10-3
CAMGGGNSNQPQHF
TGTGCCATGGGGGGAGGGAACAGCAATCAGCCCCAGCATTTT
>TRBJ2-1|NA|TRBV30
CAWIQSAYNEQFF
TGTGCCTGGATCCAGTCTGCCTACAATGAGCAGTTCTTC
>TRBJ2-7|TRBD2|TRBV7-2
CASSWDLAGGYEQYF
TGTGCCAGCAGCTGGGATTTAGCGGGAGGTTACGAGCAGTACTTC
>TRBJ1-3|NA|TRBV9
CASSVGGISGNTIYF
TGTGCCAGCAGCGTGGGAGGGATCTCTGGAAACACCATATATTTT
>TRBJ2-2|NA|TRBV6-1
CASLWGGTNTGELFF
TGTGCCAGCCTCTGGGGGGGCACGAACACCGGGGAGCTGTTTTTT
>TRBJ2-1|TRBD2|TRBV11-3
CASSPGLAGYNEQFF
TGTGCCAGCAGCCCCGGACTAGCGGGATACAATGAGCAGTTCTTC
>TRBJ1-4|TRBD1|TRBV7-6
CASSLSGTGGKLFF
TGTGCCAGCAGCTTATCCGGGACAGGGGGAAAACTGTTTTTT